A single sample is the source of the 26 T cell receptor beta chains below, sequenced in a study of technical replicates of blood from a few donors. Produced via immunoSEQ multiplex PCR; TCRdb's table is partial and in-frame only. The data hold 65,000 to 95,000 clones, with over 90% observed a single time. Sequencing was carried out using T cells isolated from PBMCs. The receptors were sampled from a human donor in good health.

This clone was detected once. The chain links TRBV19 to TRBJ2-7; TRBD1 matches 9 bases. The CDR3 totals 14 residues. J was trimmed by 2 bases and V by 7 bases; bases with no gene match: 6. Germline V lookup: CDR1 LNHDA, CDR2 SQIVND (reference sequence). The CDR3 is CASTRQGDPYEQYF. CDR3 bases: TGTGCCAGTACCCGACAGGGGGACCCCTACGAGCAGTACTTC.

This chain connects TRBV7-2 to TRBJ2-2; 7 positions agree with TRBD2. CDR3 length equals 15 residues. The V and J ends lost 5 bases and 5 bases, in that order; junction bases with no gene match: 8. From germline, CDR1 is SGHTA and CDR2 FQGNSA. The CDR3 sequence is CASSRGTGGTGELFF. CDR3 sequence (DNA): TGTGCCAGCAGCCGTGGCACGGGGGGTACCGGGGAGCTGTTTTTT.

This sequence joins TRBV19 and TRBJ1-1; 7 bases are a match to TRBD1. CDR3 length: 11 residues. CDR1 LNHDA and CDR2 SQIVND come from the germline V gene (reference sequence). With V trimmed by 8 bases and J by 8 bases, 5 bases remained unmatched. The CDR3 loop is CASVDRAEAFF. The CDR3 nucleotides read TGTGCCAGTGTTGACAGGGCCGAAGCTTTCTTT. Based on the CDR3 plus reference TRBV19 and TRBJ1-1, the full variable domain is DGGITQSPKYLFRKEGQNVTLSCEQNLNHDAMYWYRQDPGQGLRLIYYSQIVNDFQKGDIAEGYSVSREKKESFPLTVTSAQKNPTAFYLCASVDRAEAFFGQGTRLTVV.

This chain links TRBV7-8 with TRBJ2-1; 7 nucleotides agree with TRBD2. CDR1 is SGHVS, CDR2 FQNEAQ, per germline. This CDR3 spans 17 amino acids. V dropped 5 bases and J dropped 0; count of bases not matched to a gene: 10. The CDR3 region is CASSNPFGGSSYNEQFF. The CDR3 DNA reads as TGTGCCAGCAGCAATCCGTTTGGCGGGAGCTCCTACAATGAGCAGTTCTTC.

V usage is TRBV27 and J usage is TRBJ1-1; 10 positions match TRBD1. The junction had 1 base not matched to a gene; V was cut back by 2 bases and J by 1 base. The CDR3 is made up of 15 amino acids. CDR1 MNHEY and CDR2 SMNVEV come from the germline V gene (reference sequence). The CDR3 DNA sequence: TGTGCCAGCAGTTTAGACAGGGGGCCGAACACTGAAGCTTTCTTT. Encoded protein: CASSLDRGPNTEAFF.

This chain links TRBV18 with TRBJ2-5; D is perhaps TRBD1 (6 bases). Germline loops: CDR1 KGHSH, CDR2 LQKENI. Trimming cost V 3 bases and J 0 bases, with 14 bases left between them. This CDR3 is 16 amino acids long. The CDR3 reads CASSPSRGTHQETQYF. The CDR3 bases are TGTGCCAGCTCACCCTCTAGGGGGACCCACCAAGAGACCCAGTACTTC.

The rearrangement joins TRBV6-5 to TRBJ1-3; D ambiguous. The CDR3 has 12 amino acids. Germline V CDR1 and CDR2: MNHEY, SVGAGI. The germline V and J ends were trimmed by 4 bases and 4 bases, with 5 bases remaining between them. CDR3 sequence reads: CASSSTGNTIYF. The CDR3 coding sequence is TGTGCCAGCAGTTCCACAGGAAACACCATATATTTT.

This clone was seen just once. The rearrangement links TRBV7-2 to TRBJ2-2, with 7 nucleotides matching TRBD2. Per the germline V gene, CDR1 is SGHTA and CDR2 is FQGNSA. The CDR3 has 16 amino acids. The trim removed 3 bases at V and 7 bases at J, leaving 11 bases unmatched. CDR3 nucleotide sequence: TGTGCCAGCAGCTTGATGCTCGCGGGAGCTAGCGGGGAGCTGTTTTTT. Its translation is CASSLMLAGASGELFF.

The chain carries TRBV5-1 and TRBJ2-3; the D gene is possibly TRBD1 (6 bases). V was pared by 4 bases and J by 6 bases, with 9 bases between. Per the germline V gene, CDR1 is SGHRS and CDR2 is YFSETQ. The CDR3 is made up of 12 amino acids. The CDR3 here is CASSPQGDTQYF. CDR3 nucleotide sequence: TGCGCCAGCAGCCCGCAGGGGGATACGCAGTATTTT.

The V gene is TRBV5-8, the J gene TRBJ2-7, with 14 bases aligning to TRBD2. This CDR3 has 17 residues. J gave up 1 base and V 5 bases, and 8 bases lay outside the gene matches. Germline CDR1 reads SGHTS; CDR2 reads YDEGEE. CDR3 amino acids: CASRGLAGGEWSYEQYF. In nucleotides, the CDR3 is TGTGCCAGCAGAGGACTAGCGGGAGGAGAATGGTCCTACGAGCAGTACTTC.

V and J are TRBV2 and TRBJ1-5, with D perhaps matching TRBD1 (5 bases). Deletions cut 1 base from V and 5 bases from J, with 9 bases between. Looked up from germline, CDR1 is SNHLY and CDR2 is FYNNEI. The CDR3 consists of 14 residues. The CDR3 sequence: CASSEDRPDQPQHF. The CDR3 DNA sequence: TGTGCCAGCAGTGAAGACAGGCCTGATCAGCCCCAGCATTTT.

The chain is built from TRBV4-1 and TRBJ2-7; 9 bases line up with TRBD1. Germline lookup yields CDR1 MGHRA and CDR2 YSYEKL. The CDR3 consists of 16 residues. Trimming took 4 bases from V and 5 from J; bases not matched to a gene: 12. CDR3 sequence reads: CASSRGPGQGVNEQYF. In DNA, the CDR3 is TGCGCCAGCAGCCGGGGACCGGGACAGGGTGTAAACGAGCAGTACTTC.

J is TRBJ2-3 and V is TRBV5-1; 14 bases line up with TRBD2. This CDR3 has 18 amino acids. CDR1 SGHRS and CDR2 YFSETQ come from the germline V gene. V trimming: 0 bases; J trimming: 1 base; junction bases outside the gene matches: 4. CDR3 sequence reads: CASSLAGTSGRGTDTQYF. For the CDR3, the DNA is TGCGCCAGCAGCTTGGCCGGGACTAGCGGGAGAGGCACAGATACGCAGTATTTT.

This rearrangement joins TRBV9 to TRBJ2-1; 8 bases agree with TRBD2. Germline loops: CDR1 SGDLS, CDR2 YYNGEE. V lost 1 base to trimming and J lost 10 bases; unmatched junction nucleotides: 7. The CDR3 covers 14 residues. The CDR3: CASSVSGGPAEQFF. The CDR3 coding sequence is TGTGCCAGCAGCGTATCGGGAGGGCCAGCCGAGCAGTTCTTC.

This chain connects TRBV5-6 to TRBJ2-1; no reliable D call. The CDR3 has 16 residues. Germline CDR1 is SGHDT and CDR2 is YYEEEE. V was shortened by 0 bases and J by 2 bases, with 12 bases between the two germline ends. The CDR3 bases are TGTGCCAGCAGCTTGGGACTCCTACCCACCTACAATGAGCAGTTCTTC. Translating it yields CASSLGLLPTYNEQFF.

The chain has TRBV19 and TRBJ2-2; 9 bases agree with TRBD1. Unmatched junction bases numbered 17, after V lost 10 bases and J lost 5 bases. From germline, CDR1 is LNHDA and CDR2 SQIVND (reference sequence). This CDR3 is built from 17 residues. CDR3 protein: CATSSISGQGFTGELFF. Written as DNA, the CDR3 is TGTGCCACCAGTAGTATTTCCGGACAGGGGTTTACCGGGGAGCTGTTTTTT. The entire variable domain, with the rest obtained from reference TRBV19 and TRBJ2-2, is as follows: DGGITQSPKYLFRKEGQNVTLSCEQNLNHDAMYWYRQDPGQGLRLIYYSQIVNDFQKGDIAEGYSVSREKKESFPLTVTSAQKNPTAFYLCATSSISGQGFTGELFFGEGSRLTVL.

The J gene is TRBJ2-2, the V gene TRBV28, with D maybe TRBD1 (6 bases). The CDR3 is 14 amino acids. Germline CDR1 MDHEN, CDR2 SYDVKM. Deletions cut 6 bases from V and 0 bases from J, with 8 bases between. CDR3 protein: CASRDRANTGELFF. DNA for the CDR3: TGTGCCAGCAGGGACAGAGCGAACACCGGGGAGCTGTTTTTT.

This chain joins TRBV19 and TRBJ1-1, with 7 bases that match TRBD1. The V segment lost 5 bases and the J segment 5 bases; nucleotides outside the gene matches: 5. The CDR3 loop spans 13 amino acids. Germline CDR1 is LNHDA and CDR2 is SQIVND (reference sequence). CDR3 sequence reads: CASSRQGITEAFF. CDR3 bases: TGTGCCAGTAGTCGACAGGGAATAACTGAAGCTTTCTTT.

This chain links TRBV10-3 with TRBJ2-5, with TRBD1 as a possible D gene (5 bases). Trimming cost V 3 bases and J 4 bases, with 9 bases left between them. From germline, CDR1 is ENHRY and CDR2 SYGVKD. This CDR3 has 13 amino acids. The CDR3 DNA reads TGTGCCATCAGTGACAGGGTGGGAGAGACCCAGTACTTC. It encodes CAISDRVGETQYF.

The chain uses TRBV2 and TRBJ2-5; 10 positions agree with TRBD1. This CDR3 has 15 amino acids. CDR1 and CDR2 from the germline V gene are SNHLY and FYNNEI. In nucleotides, the CDR3 is TGTGCAACCGCCTGGGACAGGGGAATGGTAGAGACCCAGTACTTC. Protein: CATAWDRGMVETQYF.

This chain joins TRBV23-1 and TRBJ1-1, with TRBD1 as a possible D gene (5 bases). TRBV23-1 is sorted into the ORF group, with uncertain function. V lost 5 bases and J 10 bases, leaving 26 bases between the germline ends. The CDR3 runs to 16 residues. The CDR3 DNA reads TGCGCCAGCAGTTCGACCCCTAAGACAGCGGGAAACGGAGCTTTCTTT. Its translation: CASSSTPKTAGNGAFF.

The V gene is TRBV27, the J gene TRBJ1-3; tentatively, D is TRBD1 (5 bases). The V and J ends lost 5 bases and 2 bases respectively, with 10 bases between them. Germline V gene lookup returns CDR1 MNHEY and CDR2 SMNVEV (reference sequence). The CDR3 consists of 14 residues. The CDR3 DNA reads as TGTGCCAGCAGTAGGGGTGGGCCTGGAAACACCATATATTTT. Translating gives CASSRGGPGNTIYF.

The chain joins TRBV6-5 to TRBJ2-7; maybe TRBD1 (6 bases). With 4 bases removed from V and 5 bases from J, the gap between germline ends came to 18 bases. Germline CDR1 reads MNHEY; CDR2 reads SVGAGI. The CDR3 is made up of 15 amino acids. Written as DNA, the CDR3 is TGTGCCAGCAGTTGGACCAGAGGGGGTTATAACGAGCAGTACTTC. Residues: CASSWTRGGYNEQYF.

This chain links TRBV30 with TRBJ1-4; no firm D call. V shed 8 bases and J shed 5 bases, with 15 bases lying between them. CDR3 length: 13 amino acids. Germline lookup yields CDR1 GTSNPN and CDR2 SVGIG (reference sequence). CDR3 bases: TGTGCCCAATCTGCCGCGGGGAATGAAAAACTGTTTTTT. It codes for CAQSAAGNEKLFF.

The genes are TRBV29-1 and TRBJ1-5; 9 nucleotides agree with TRBD1. CDR3 length: 14 residues. With V trimmed by 8 bases and J by 7 bases, 12 bases remained unmatched. The germline V gene has CDR1 SQVTM and CDR2 ANQGSEA. The CDR3 DNA sequence: TGCAGCATTGGAGGACAGGGGAGAGGACAGCCCCAGCATTTT. Amino acids: CSIGGQGRGQPQHF.

J is TRBJ1-5 and V is TRBV19, with a weak D call TRBD1 (5 bases). Germline V gene data show CDR1 as LNHDA and CDR2 as SQIVND (reference sequence). V lost 1 base, J lost 3 bases, and 10 bases lay in between. CDR3 length: 15 amino acids. In nucleotides, the CDR3 is TGTGCCAGTAGTATAGTTCAGGGAAACAATCAGCCCCAGCATTTT. Translating gives CASSIVQGNNQPQHF.